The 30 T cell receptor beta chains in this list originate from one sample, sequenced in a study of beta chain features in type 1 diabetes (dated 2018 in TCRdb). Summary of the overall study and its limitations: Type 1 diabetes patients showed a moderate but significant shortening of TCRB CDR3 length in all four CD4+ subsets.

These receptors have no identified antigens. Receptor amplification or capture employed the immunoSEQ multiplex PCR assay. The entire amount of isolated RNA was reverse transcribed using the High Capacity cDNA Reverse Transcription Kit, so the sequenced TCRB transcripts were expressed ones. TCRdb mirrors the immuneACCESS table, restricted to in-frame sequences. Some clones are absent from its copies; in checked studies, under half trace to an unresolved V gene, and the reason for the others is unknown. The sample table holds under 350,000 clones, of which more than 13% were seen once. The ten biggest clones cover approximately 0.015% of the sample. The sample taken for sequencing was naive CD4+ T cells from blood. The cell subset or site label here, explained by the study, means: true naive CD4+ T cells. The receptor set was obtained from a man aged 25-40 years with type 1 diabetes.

The CDR3 region is CASSLNLPGGNTGELFF. The CDR3 DNA follows: TGCGCCAGCAGCTTGAATCTCCCAGGGGGCAACACCGGGGAGCTGTTTTTT. The chain combines TRBV5-1 with TRBJ2-2; 8 bases fit TRBD1. Trimming cost V 1 base and J 2 bases; bases outside gene matches: 7. The CDR3 has 17 amino acids. Germline V gene lookup returns CDR1 SGHRS and CDR2 YFSETQ.

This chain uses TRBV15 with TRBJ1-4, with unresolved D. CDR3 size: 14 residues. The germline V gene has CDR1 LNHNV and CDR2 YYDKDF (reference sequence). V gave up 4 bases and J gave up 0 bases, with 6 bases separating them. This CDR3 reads CATSTTPTNEKLFF. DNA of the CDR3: TGTGCCACCAGCACAACACCAACTAATGAAAAACTGTTTTTT.

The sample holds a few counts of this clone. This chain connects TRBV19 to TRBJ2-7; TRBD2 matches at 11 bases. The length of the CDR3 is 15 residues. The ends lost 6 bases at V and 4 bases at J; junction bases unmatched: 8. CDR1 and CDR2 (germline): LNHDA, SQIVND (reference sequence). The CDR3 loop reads CASSGRGTSGYEQYF. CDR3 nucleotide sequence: TGTGCCAGTAGCGGACGCGGGACTAGCGGTTACGAGCAGTACTTC.

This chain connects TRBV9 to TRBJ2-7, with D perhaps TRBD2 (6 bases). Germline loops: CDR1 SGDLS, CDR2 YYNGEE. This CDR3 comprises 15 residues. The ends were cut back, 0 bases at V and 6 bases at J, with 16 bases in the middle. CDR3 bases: TGTGCCAGCAGCGTAGGAGTGGGCGGGGATATCGAGCAGTACTTC. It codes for CASSVGVGGDIEQYF.

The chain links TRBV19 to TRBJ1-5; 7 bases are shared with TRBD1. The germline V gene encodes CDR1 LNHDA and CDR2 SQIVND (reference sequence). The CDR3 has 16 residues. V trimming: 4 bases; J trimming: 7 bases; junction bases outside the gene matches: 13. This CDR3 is CASSNPGTAHGQPQHF. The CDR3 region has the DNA TGTGCCAGTAGTAACCCCGGGACAGCCCACGGACAGCCCCAGCATTTT. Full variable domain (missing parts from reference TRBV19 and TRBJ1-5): DGGITQSPKYLFRKEGQNVTLSCEQNLNHDAMYWYRQDPGQGLRLIYYSQIVNDFQKGDIAEGYSVSREKKESFPLTVTSAQKNPTAFYLCASSNPGTAHGQPQHFGDGTRLSIL.

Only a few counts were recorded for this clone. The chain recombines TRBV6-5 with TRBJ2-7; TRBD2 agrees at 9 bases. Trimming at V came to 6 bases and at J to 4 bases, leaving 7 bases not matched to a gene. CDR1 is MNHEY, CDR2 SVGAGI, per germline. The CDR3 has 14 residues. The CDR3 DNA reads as TGTGCCAGCAGGATTGTAGCGGGAGTTTACGAGCAGTACTTC. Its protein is CASRIVAGVYEQYF.

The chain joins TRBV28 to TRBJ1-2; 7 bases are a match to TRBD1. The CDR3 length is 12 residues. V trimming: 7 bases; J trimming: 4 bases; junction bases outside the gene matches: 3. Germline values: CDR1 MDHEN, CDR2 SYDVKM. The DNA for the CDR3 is TGTGCCAGCACCGGACAGGTCTATGGCTACACCTTC. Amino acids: CASTGQVYGYTF.

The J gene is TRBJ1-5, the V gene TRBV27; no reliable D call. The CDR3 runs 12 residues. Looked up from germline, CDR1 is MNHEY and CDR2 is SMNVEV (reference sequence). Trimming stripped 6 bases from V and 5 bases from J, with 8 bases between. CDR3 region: CASRKGDQPQHF. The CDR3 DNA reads TGTGCCAGCAGGAAGGGAGATCAGCCCCAGCATTTT.

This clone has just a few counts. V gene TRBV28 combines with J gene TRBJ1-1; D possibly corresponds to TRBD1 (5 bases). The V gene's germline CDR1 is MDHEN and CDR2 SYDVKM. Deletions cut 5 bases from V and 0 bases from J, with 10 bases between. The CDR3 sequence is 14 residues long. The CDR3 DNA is TGTGCCAGCAGTCCGGGACTTTTGAACACTGAAGCTTTCTTT. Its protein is CASSPGLLNTEAFF. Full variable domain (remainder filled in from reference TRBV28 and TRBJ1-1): DVKVTQSSRYLVKRTGEKVFLECVQDMDHENMFWYRQDPGLGLRLIYFSYDVKMKEKGDIPEGYSVSREKKERFSLILESASTNQTSMYLCASSPGLLNTEAFFGQGTRLTVV.

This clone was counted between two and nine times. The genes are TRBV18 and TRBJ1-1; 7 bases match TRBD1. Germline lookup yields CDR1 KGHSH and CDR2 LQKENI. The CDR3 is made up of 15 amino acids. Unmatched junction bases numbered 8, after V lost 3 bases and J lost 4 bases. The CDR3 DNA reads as TGTGCCAGCTCACCGGGAGGACAGGCGAGCACTGAAGCTTTCTTT. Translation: CASSPGGQASTEAFF.

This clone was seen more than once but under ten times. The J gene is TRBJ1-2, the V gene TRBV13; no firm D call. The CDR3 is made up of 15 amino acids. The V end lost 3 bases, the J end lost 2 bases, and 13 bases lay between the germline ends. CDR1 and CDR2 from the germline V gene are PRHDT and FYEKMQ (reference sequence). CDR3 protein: CASSFWTRGNYGYTF. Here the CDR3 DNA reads TGTGCCAGCAGCTTTTGGACCAGAGGGAACTATGGCTACACCTTC.

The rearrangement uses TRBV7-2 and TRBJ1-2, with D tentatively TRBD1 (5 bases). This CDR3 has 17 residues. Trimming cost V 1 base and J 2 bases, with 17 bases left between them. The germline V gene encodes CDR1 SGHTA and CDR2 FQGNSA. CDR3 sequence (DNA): TGTGCCAGCAGCTTAGGGGGCCCGTTACGGGAGAACTATGGCTACACCTTC. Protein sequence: CASSLGGPLRENYGYTF. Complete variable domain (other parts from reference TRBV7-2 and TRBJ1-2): GAGVSQSPSNKVTEKGKDVELRCDPISGHTALYWYRQSLGQGLEFLIYFQGNSAPDKSGLPSDRFSAERTGGSVSTLTIQRTQQEDSAVYLCASSLGGPLRENYGYTFGSGTRLTVV.

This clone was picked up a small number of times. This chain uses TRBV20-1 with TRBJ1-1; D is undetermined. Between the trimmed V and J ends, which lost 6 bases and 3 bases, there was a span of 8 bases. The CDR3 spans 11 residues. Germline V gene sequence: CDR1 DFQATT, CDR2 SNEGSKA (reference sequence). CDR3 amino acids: CSAVRDTEAFF. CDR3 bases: TGCAGTGCCGTTAGAGACACTGAAGCTTTCTTT.

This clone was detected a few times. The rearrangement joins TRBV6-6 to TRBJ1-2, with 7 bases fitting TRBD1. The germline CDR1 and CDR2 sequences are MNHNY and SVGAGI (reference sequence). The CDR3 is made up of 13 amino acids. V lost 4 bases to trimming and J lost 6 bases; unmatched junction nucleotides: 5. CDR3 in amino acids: CASSSTGVNGYTF. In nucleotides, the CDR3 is TGTGCCAGCAGTTCAACAGGGGTGAATGGCTACACCTTC.

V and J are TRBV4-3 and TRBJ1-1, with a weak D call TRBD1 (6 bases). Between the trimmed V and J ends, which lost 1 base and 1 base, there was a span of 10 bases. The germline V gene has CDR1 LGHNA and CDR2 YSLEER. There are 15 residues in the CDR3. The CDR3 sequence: CASSQATQGNTEAFF. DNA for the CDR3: TGCGCCAGCAGCCAAGCCACACAGGGGAACACTGAAGCTTTCTTT.

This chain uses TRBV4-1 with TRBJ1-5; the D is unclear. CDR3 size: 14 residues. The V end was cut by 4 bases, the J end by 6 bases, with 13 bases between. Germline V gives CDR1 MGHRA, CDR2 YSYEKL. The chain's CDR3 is CASSPPNGGQPQHF. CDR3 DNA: TGCGCCAGCAGCCCTCCCAACGGCGGTCAGCCCCAGCATTTT.

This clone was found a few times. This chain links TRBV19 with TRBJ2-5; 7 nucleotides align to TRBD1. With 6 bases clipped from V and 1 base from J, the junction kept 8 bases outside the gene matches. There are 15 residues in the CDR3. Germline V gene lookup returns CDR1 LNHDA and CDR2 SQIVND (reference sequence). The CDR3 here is CASSLQGFAQETQYF. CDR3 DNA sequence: TGTGCCAGTAGCCTACAGGGGTTTGCCCAAGAGACCCAGTACTTC. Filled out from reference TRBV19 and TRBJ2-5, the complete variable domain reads DGGITQSPKYLFRKEGQNVTLSCEQNLNHDAMYWYRQDPGQGLRLIYYSQIVNDFQKGDIAEGYSVSREKKESFPLTVTSAQKNPTAFYLCASSLQGFAQETQYFGPGTRLLVL.

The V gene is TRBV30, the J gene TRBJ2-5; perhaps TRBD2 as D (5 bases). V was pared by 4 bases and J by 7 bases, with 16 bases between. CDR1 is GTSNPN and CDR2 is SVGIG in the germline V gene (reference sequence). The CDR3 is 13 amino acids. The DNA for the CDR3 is TGTGCCTGGAAGCCTAGCCCCCAGACGACCCAGTACTTC. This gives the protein CAWKPSPQTTQYF.

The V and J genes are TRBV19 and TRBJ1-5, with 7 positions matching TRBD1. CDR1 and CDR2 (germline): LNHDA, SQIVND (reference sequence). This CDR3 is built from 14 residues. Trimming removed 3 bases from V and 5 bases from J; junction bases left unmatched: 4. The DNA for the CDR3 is TGTGCCAGTAGTATTAGAGGACAGGATCAGCCCCAGCATTTT. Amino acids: CASSIRGQDQPQHF.

The CDR3 loop is CSAGRESEQFF. CDR3 DNA sequence: TGCAGTGCTGGACGGGAGTCTGAGCAGTTCTTC. V and J are TRBV20-1 and TRBJ2-1; D may be TRBD2 (6 bases). The CDR3 extends over 11 amino acids. V shed 5 bases and J shed 9 bases, with 11 bases lying between them. Per the germline V gene, CDR1 is DFQATT and CDR2 is SNEGSKA (reference sequence).

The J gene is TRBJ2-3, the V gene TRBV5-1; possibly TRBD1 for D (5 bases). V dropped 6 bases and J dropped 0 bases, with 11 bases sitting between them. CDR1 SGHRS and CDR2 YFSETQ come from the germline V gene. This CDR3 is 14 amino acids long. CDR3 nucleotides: TGCGCCAGCACAAGACAGCCCAGCACAGATACGCAGTATTTT. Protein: CASTRQPSTDTQYF. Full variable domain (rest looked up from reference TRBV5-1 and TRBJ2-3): KAGVTQTPRYLIKTRGQQVTLSCSPISGHRSVSWYQQTPGQGLQFLFEYFSETQRNKGNFPGRFSGRQFSNSRSEMNVSTLELGDSALYLCASTRQPSTDTQYFGPGTRLTVL.

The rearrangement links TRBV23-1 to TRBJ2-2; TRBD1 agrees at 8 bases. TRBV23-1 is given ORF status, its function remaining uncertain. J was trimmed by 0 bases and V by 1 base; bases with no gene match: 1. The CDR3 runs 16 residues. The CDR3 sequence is CASSQLDRANTGELFF. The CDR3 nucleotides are TGCGCCAGCAGTCAATTGGACAGGGCGAACACCGGGGAGCTGTTTTTT.

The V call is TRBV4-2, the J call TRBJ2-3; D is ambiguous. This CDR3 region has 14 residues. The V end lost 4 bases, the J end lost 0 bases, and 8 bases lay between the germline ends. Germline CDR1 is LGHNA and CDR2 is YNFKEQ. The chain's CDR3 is CASSRAGSTDTQYF. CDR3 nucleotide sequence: TGTGCCAGCAGCCGCGCCGGGAGCACAGATACGCAGTATTTT.

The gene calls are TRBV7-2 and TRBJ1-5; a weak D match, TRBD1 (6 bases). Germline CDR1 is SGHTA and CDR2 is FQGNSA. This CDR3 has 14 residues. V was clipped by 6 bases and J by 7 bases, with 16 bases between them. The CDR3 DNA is TGTGCCAGCAGTCCTCAGGGGTCCGAACAGCCCCAGCATTTT. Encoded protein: CASSPQGSEQPQHF. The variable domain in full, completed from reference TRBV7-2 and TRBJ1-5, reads GAGVSQSPSNKVTEKGKDVELRCDPISGHTALYWYRQSLGQGLEFLIYFQGNSAPDKSGLPSDRFSAERTGGSVSTLTIQRTQQEDSAVYLCASSPQGSEQPQHFGDGTRLSIL.

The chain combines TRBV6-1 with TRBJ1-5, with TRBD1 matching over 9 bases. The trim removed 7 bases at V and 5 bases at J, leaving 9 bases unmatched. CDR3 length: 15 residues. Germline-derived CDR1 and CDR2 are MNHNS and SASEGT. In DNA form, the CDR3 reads TGTGCCAGCAACAGGGACAGGGATCTCCATCAGCCCCAGCATTTT. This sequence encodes CASNRDRDLHQPQHF.

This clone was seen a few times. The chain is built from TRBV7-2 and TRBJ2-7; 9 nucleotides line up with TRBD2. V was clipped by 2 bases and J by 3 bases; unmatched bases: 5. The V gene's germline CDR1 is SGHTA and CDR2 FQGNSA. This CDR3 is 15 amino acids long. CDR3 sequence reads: CASSLISGRGYEQYF. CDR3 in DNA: TGTGCCAGCAGCTTAATTAGCGGGAGAGGCTACGAGCAGTACTTC.

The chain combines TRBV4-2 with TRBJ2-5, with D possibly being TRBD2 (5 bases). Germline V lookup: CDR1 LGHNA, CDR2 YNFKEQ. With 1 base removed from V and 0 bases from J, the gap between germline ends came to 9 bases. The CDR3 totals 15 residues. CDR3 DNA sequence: TGTGCCAGCAGCCAAGGGGGAGCGGACCAAGAGACCCAGTACTTC. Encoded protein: CASSQGGADQETQYF.

The chain's CDR3 is CASSEYTGGSYGYTF. In DNA, the CDR3 is TGTGCCAGCAGCGAGTACACAGGGGGTAGCTATGGCTACACCTTC. The V call is TRBV7-2, the J call TRBJ1-2; 8 nucleotides match TRBD1. V dropped 5 bases and J dropped 4; count of bases not matched to a gene: 9. Per the germline V gene, CDR1 is SGHTA and CDR2 is FQGNSA. The CDR3 is made up of 15 amino acids.

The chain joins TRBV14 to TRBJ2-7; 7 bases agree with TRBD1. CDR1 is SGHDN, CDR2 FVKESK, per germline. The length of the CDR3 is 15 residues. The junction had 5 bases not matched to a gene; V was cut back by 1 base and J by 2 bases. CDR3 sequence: CASSQGGTVAYEQYF. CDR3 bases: TGTGCCAGCAGCCAAGGTGGGACAGTGGCCTACGAGCAGTACTTC. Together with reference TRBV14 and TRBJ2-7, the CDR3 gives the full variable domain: EAGVTQFPSHSVIEKGQTVTLRCDPISGHDNLYWYRRVMGKEIKFLLHFVKESKQDESGMPNNRFLAERTGGTYSTLKVQPAELEDSGVYFCASSQGGTVAYEQYFGPGTRLTVT.

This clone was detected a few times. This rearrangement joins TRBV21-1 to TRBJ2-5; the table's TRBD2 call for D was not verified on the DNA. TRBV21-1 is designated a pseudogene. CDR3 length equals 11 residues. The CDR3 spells CATAAAETQYF. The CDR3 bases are TGTGCCACTGCGGCAGCCGAGACCCAGTACTTC.